In its sample, the clone carrying this TCR beta chain was seen once. Its antigen is unknown. This sample is drawn from a study of cytomegalovirus exposure and HLA in healthy donors. A multiplex PCR was run with 60 Vbeta primers and 13 Jbeta primers. This table comes from immunoSEQ multiplex PCR, and its TCRdb copy is limited to in-frame clones, with some not included. The profile shows 100,000 to 150,000 clones, around 77% of them singletons. The junction had 6 bases not matched to a gene; V was cut back by 1 base and J by 2 bases. Per the germline V gene, CDR1 is MNHNS and CDR2 is SASEGT. The CDR3 runs 16 residues. General study points: TCR beta V segments were, for the most part, productive about 87% or about 30% of the time in an earlier analysis.

This receptor was taken from a male donor in good health and CMV-seropositive. The sequenced material came from PBMCs. The chain links TRBV6-1 to TRBJ2-5; TRBD2 agrees at 8 bases. CDR3 sequence (DNA): TGTGCCAGCAGTGAAGACGGGGGGGCCGGACAAGAGACCCAGTACTTC. Protein sequence: CASSEDGGAGQETQYF.